Below are 8 T cell receptor beta chains sequenced from a single sample in a study of blood T cells in healthy people across ages (dated by TCRdb to between 2015 and 2016). Library prep was done by 5' RACE. Sequencing took place on an Illumina HiSeq 2500. A second PCR of roughly 7 to 11 cycles was performed with a sample-barcoded 5' primer and a J-beta primer mix. The public sequencing data were trimmed at Q25 with fastp and processed into clonotypes with MiXCR by TCRdb, which kept only in-frame beta chains. CDR3 protein duplicates are merged, each entry listing the most common genes and DNA. For this sample there are 500,000 to 600,000 distinct CDR3 sequences; 27% appear just once. The ten largest clones take up less than 20% of the sample. Sequenced input: blood. Receptors originate from a woman aged 70-85 years in good health.

This clonotype occurred a few times. The chain is built from TRBV12-3 or TRBV12-4 and TRBJ1-3; a possible D gene is TRBD1 (6 bases). The CDR3 is 14 residues long. Trimming stripped 6 bases from V and 3 bases from J, with 12 bases between. The CDR3, as DNA: TGTGCCAGCAGGGCCAGGGGATTTGGAAACACCATATATTTT. Translated, it gives CASRARGFGNTIYF.

This clonotype was counted at least ten times. The chain has TRBV4-2 and TRBJ2-6; D gene unclear. The CDR3 has 15 residues. V was clipped by 1 base and J by 0 bases, with 4 bases between them. Germline assignment: CDR1 LGHNA and CDR2 YNFKEQ. For the CDR3, the DNA is TGTGCCAGCAGCCAAGGCCGCTCTGGGGCCAACGTCCTGACTTTC. Translating gives CASSQGRSGANVLTF.

This chain uses TRBV12-3 or TRBV12-4 with TRBJ2-5; D is undetermined. Trimming cost V 6 bases and J 0 bases, with 8 bases left between them. CDR3 length equals 13 residues. CDR3 DNA sequence: TGTGCCAGCAGACCCCACAACCAAGAGACCCAGTACTTC. Translation gives CASRPHNQETQYF.

This clonotype occurred a few times. This chain links TRBV7-8 with TRBJ2-2; D unresolved. The CDR3 runs 15 residues. Germline lookup yields CDR1 SGHVS and CDR2 FQNEAQ. V shed 4 bases and J shed 1 base, with 10 bases lying between them. The CDR3 here is CASSSIRENTGELFF. CDR3 coding DNA: TGTGCCAGCAGCTCAATAAGGGAGAACACCGGGGAGCTGTTTTTT.

This clonotype has at least ten counts. V gene TRBV20-1 combines with J gene TRBJ2-7; TRBD2 aligns across 13 bases. Trimming cost V 0 bases and J 4 bases; bases outside gene matches: 6. The germline gives CDR1 DFQATT, CDR2 SNEGSKA (reference sequence). This CDR3 is built from 16 residues. The CDR3 is CSARDLLAGGRYEQYF. CDR3 bases: TGCAGTGCTAGAGATCTACTAGCGGGGGGGCGGTACGAGCAGTACTTC.

The sample holds a few counts of this clonotype. The rearrangement joins TRBV5-8 to TRBJ2-1; no definite D call. V was trimmed by 0 bases and J by 9 bases, leaving 13 bases between them. Germline CDR1 SGHTS, CDR2 YDEGEE. The CDR3 runs 14 residues. The CDR3 sequence is CASSLDLHPSEQFF. CDR3 bases: TGTGCCAGCAGCTTGGACCTCCATCCCAGTGAGCAGTTCTTC.

The chain combines TRBV3-1 with TRBJ1-2; 7 bases map to TRBD1. The length of the CDR3 is 15 residues. Germline values: CDR1 LGHDT, CDR2 YNNKEL (reference sequence). The J segment lost 1 base and the V segment lost 0 bases, leaving 2 bases of the junction unmatched. CDR3 coding DNA: TGTGCCAGCAGCCAAGATCGGGACAGTAACTATGGCTACACCTTC. Protein sequence: CASSQDRDSNYGYTF.

This clonotype occurred a few times. The chain couples TRBV5-1 to TRBJ2-3, with D perhaps assigned TRBD1 or TRBD2 (6 bases each). This CDR3 is 17 amino acids long. Trimming cost V 4 bases and J 6 bases, with 24 bases left between them. Germline CDR1 is SGHRS and CDR2 is YFSETQ. The CDR3 region is CASSPGRTAAFIDTQYF. CDR3 sequence (DNA): TGCGCCAGCAGCCCTGGGAGGACAGCGGCATTTATCGATACGCAGTATTTT.